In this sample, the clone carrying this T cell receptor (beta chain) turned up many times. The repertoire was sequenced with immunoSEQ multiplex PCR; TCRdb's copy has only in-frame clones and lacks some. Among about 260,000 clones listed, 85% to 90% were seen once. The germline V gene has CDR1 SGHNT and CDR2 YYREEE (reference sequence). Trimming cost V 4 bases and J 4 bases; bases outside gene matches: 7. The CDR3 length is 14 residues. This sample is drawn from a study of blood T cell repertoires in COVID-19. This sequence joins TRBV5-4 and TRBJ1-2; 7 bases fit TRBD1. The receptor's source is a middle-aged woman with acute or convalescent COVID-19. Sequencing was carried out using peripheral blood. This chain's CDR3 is CASSLRQGAYGYTF. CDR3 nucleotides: TGTGCCAGCAGCCTCCGACAGGGAGCCTATGGCTACACCTTC. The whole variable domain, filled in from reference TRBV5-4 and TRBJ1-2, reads ETGVTQSPTHLIKTRGQQVTLRCSSQSGHNTVSWYQQALGQGPQFIFQYYREEENGRGNFPPRFSGLQFPNYSSELNVNALELDDSALYLCASSLRQGAYGYTFGSGTRLTVV.